This T cell receptor beta chain was retrieved from a study of OX40 agonist ivuxolimab in advanced cancers. Background on the study: The dose-escalation group included hepatocellular carcinoma, melanoma, renal cell carcinoma and head and neck cancer. Previous treatment with anti-PD-1, anti-PD-L1 or anti-CTLA-4 therapy was allowed; about 37% had received some. Overall study results and limits: Normalized T-cell clonal expansion was also low in some nonresponders. More expanded clones were found, on average, in CD8+ than in CD4+ T cells.

This clone was detected a few times. Its antigen is as yet unknown. The method was immunoSEQ multiplex PCR; TCRdb's version includes in-frame clones alone and lacks a portion of them. This sample yields 56,000 or so clones, of which roughly 82% are seen a single time; over 3.5% belongs to the top ten. V lost 3 bases and J lost 3; bases outside the gene matches: 14. The germline V gene encodes CDR1 LNHDA and CDR2 SQIVND (reference sequence). The CDR3 extends over 17 amino acids. The clonotype originates from an adult with an advanced solid tumor such as melanoma, head and neck, liver or kidney cancer. Sequencing used CD4+ or CD8+ T cells sorted from blood, obtained in a trial of the OX40 agonist ivuxolimab. V and J are TRBV19 and TRBJ2-7; 7 bases map to TRBD2. The CDR3 DNA sequence: TGTGCCAGTAGTATGAGTCCAGCGGGGAGTCTTAACTACGAGCAGTACTTC. As protein: CASSMSPAGSLNYEQYF.